This is a list of T cell receptor beta chains from one sample in a study of blood T cell repertoires in COVID-19. Clones were sequenced by immunoSEQ multiplex PCR, and TCRdb holds only the in-frame ones, with some missing. The sample has 210,000 or so clones, about 85% seen once; the top ten hold roughly 20%. The specimen sequenced was peripheral blood. Receptors were obtained from a woman of 80 years or more with active or convalescent COVID-19. The CDR3 runs from the conserved cysteine through the conserved F or W. A D gene is named only where the DNA matches it firmly. The size field is filled for only some rows; it gives once, few, many or a size class.

CDR3 DNA: TGTGCCTGGAAGTTTGCAGGCACCACCGGGGAGCTGTTTTTT
CDR3 protein: CAWKFAGTTGELFF
J gene: TRBJ2-2
D gene: NA
V gene: TRBV30
clone size: NA

CDR3 DNA: TGTGCCAGCAGCCGTGACAGGGAGACTGAAGCTTTCTTT
CDR3 protein: CASSRDRETEAFF
J gene: TRBJ1-1
D gene: TRBD1
V gene: TRBV7-2
clone size: NA

CDR3 DNA: TGTGCCAGCAGTAAGCGGGGGGGTACGAATGAGCAGTTCTTC
CDR3 protein: CASSKRGGTNEQFF
J gene: TRBJ2-1
D gene: TRBD2
V gene: TRBV6-4
clone size: NA

CDR3 DNA: TGTGCCAGCAGCCAAGCTAGAGGAGAGAATGAAAAACTGTTTTTT
CDR3 protein: CASSQARGENEKLFF
J gene: TRBJ1-4
D gene: NA
V gene: TRBV3-1/TRBV3-2
clone size: NA

CDR3 DNA: TGTGCCAGCAGCTTAGATAGGACTAGCGTTAGCACCGGGGAGCTGTTTTTT
CDR3 protein: CASSLDRTSVSTGELFF
J gene: TRBJ2-2
D gene: TRBD2
V gene: TRBV7-2
clone size: NA

CDR3 DNA: TGTGCCAGTAGAACAGGGGGGAACGAGCAGTACTTC
CDR3 protein: CASRTGGNEQYF
J gene: TRBJ2-7
D gene: TRBD1
V gene: TRBV19
clone size: few

CDR3 DNA: TGCGCCAGCAGCTTGGTTTCTACCCAAGAGACCCAGTACTTC
CDR3 protein: CASSLVSTQETQYF
J gene: TRBJ2-5
D gene: NA
V gene: TRBV5-1
clone size: NA

CDR3 DNA: TGTGCCAGTAGGGATGGACAGGGGGCAAGAGATACGCAGTATTTT
CDR3 protein: CASRDGQGARDTQYF
J gene: TRBJ2-3
D gene: TRBD1
V gene: TRBV19
clone size: NA

CDR3 DNA: TGTGCCAGTAGTACGACAGGGGGAAGGACCGGGGAGCTGTTTTTT
CDR3 protein: CASSTTGGRTGELFF
J gene: TRBJ2-2
D gene: TRBD1
V gene: TRBV19
clone size: NA

CDR3 DNA: TGTGCCAGCAGTAGGGAGGACTATGGCTACACCTTC
CDR3 protein: CASSREDYGYTF
J gene: TRBJ1-2
D gene: NA
V gene: TRBV3-1/TRBV3-2
clone size: NA

CDR3 DNA: TGTGCCAGCAGTCAGACTAACCTGAAAGATACGCAGTATTTT
CDR3 protein: CASSQTNLKDTQYF
J gene: TRBJ2-3
D gene: NA
V gene: TRBV2
clone size: NA

CDR3 DNA: TGTGCCAGCAGCCAAGCTGGAGGGGAGGGGAACCAGTACTTC
CDR3 protein: CASSQAGGEGNQYF
J gene: TRBJ2-5
D gene: TRBD2
V gene: TRBV5-4
clone size: once

CDR3 DNA: TGTGCCAGCAGCTTATACTTGGGGAGCCGGGAGACCCAGTACTTC
CDR3 protein: CASSLYLGSRETQYF
J gene: TRBJ2-5
D gene: NA
V gene: TRBV7-3
clone size: NA

CDR3 DNA: TGTGCCAGCAGTAGATACGGGACTAGCGGGCCATACAATGAGCAGTTCTTC
CDR3 protein: CASSRYGTSGPYNEQFF
J gene: TRBJ2-1
D gene: TRBD2
V gene: TRBV27
clone size: NA

CDR3 DNA: TGTGGGGGGGGTGTGGAGAACACTGAAGCTTTCTTT
CDR3 protein: CGGGVENTEAFF
J gene: TRBJ1-1
D gene: NA
V gene: TRBV30
clone size: NA

CDR3 DNA: TGTGCCAGTAGTATAGCAGACGGGAGCACAGATACGCAGTATTTT
CDR3 protein: CASSIADGSTDTQYF
J gene: TRBJ2-3
D gene: NA
V gene: TRBV19
clone size: NA

CDR3 DNA: TGTGCCAGCAGTCTACCGGGGGGGAGGGCTTTCTTT
CDR3 protein: CASSLPGGRAFF
J gene: TRBJ1-1
D gene: NA
V gene: TRBV6-5
clone size: NA

CDR3 DNA: TGTGCCAGCAGTTCAACAGGGCCCCCCGGAGATACGCAGTATTTT
CDR3 protein: CASSSTGPPGDTQYF
J gene: TRBJ2-3
D gene: NA
V gene: TRBV28
clone size: NA

CDR3 DNA: TGTGCCAGCAGCGAGGATCGGGACAAACGAAACACCATATATTTT
CDR3 protein: CASSEDRDKRNTIYF
J gene: TRBJ1-3
D gene: NA
V gene: TRBV7-9
clone size: NA

CDR3 DNA: TGCGCCAGCAGCTTTGACGGGGGGTATACGCAGTATTTT
CDR3 protein: CASSFDGGYTQYF
J gene: TRBJ2-3
D gene: TRBD2
V gene: TRBV5-1
clone size: NA

CDR3 DNA: TGTGCCAGCAGAGGGGGTCAGTCCTATAATTCACCCCTCCACTTT
CDR3 protein: CASRGGQSYNSPLHF
J gene: TRBJ1-6
D gene: NA
V gene: TRBV6-5
clone size: NA

CDR3 DNA: TGTGCCACCAGTGATTTTGACGCCGGGACTAGCTCCTACGAGCAGTACTTC
CDR3 protein: CATSDFDAGTSSYEQYF
J gene: TRBJ2-7
D gene: TRBD2
V gene: TRBV24-1
clone size: NA

CDR3 DNA: TGTGCCAGCAGCTTACAGGGACTAGCGGATTACAATGAGCAGTTCTTC
CDR3 protein: CASSLQGLADYNEQFF
J gene: TRBJ2-1
D gene: TRBD2
V gene: TRBV11-3
clone size: NA

CDR3 DNA: TGTGCCAGCCGTGGGGAGGTTGGCACCGGGGAGCTGTTTTTT
CDR3 protein: CASRGEVGTGELFF
J gene: TRBJ2-2
D gene: NA
V gene: TRBV27
clone size: NA

CDR3 DNA: TGTGCCAGCAGATGGGACAGGTACAATGAGCAGTTCTTC
CDR3 protein: CASRWDRYNEQFF
J gene: TRBJ2-1
D gene: TRBD1
V gene: TRBV6-5
clone size: NA

CDR3 DNA: TGCGCCAGCACCCCGGGGGACAGGGTTTACGACTACACCTTC
CDR3 protein: CASTPGDRVYDYTF
J gene: TRBJ1-2
D gene: TRBD1
V gene: TRBV5-1
clone size: once

CDR3 DNA: TGCGCCAGCAGCTTGGATGGAGGCGGACAGAGCACAGATACGCAGTATTTT
CDR3 protein: CASSLDGGGQSTDTQYF
J gene: TRBJ2-3
D gene: NA
V gene: TRBV5-1
clone size: once

CDR3 DNA: TGTGCCAGCAGCTTAGGGCAGGGACTAACCTACGAGCAGTACTTC
CDR3 protein: CASSLGQGLTYEQYF
J gene: TRBJ2-7
D gene: TRBD2
V gene: TRBV7-9
clone size: NA

CDR3 DNA: TGTGCCAGCAGCCTTGAATGGGGGGGCGTAGATGAGCAGTTCTTC
CDR3 protein: CASSLEWGGVDEQFF
J gene: TRBJ2-1
D gene: NA
V gene: TRBV9
clone size: NA

CDR3 DNA: NA
CDR3 protein: CSVVGQGIRTF
J gene: TRBJ1-2
D gene: NA
V gene: TRBV29-1
clone size: NA

CDR3 DNA: TGTGCCACCGGGCCCGTAAGGACAGCCGAGAACACTGAAGCTTTCTTT
CDR3 protein: CATGPVRTAENTEAFF
J gene: TRBJ1-1
D gene: NA
V gene: TRBV24-1
clone size: NA

CDR3 DNA: TGTGCCAGCAGCAAGGACCGTGGGACTAGCGGGGGTTACAATGAGCAGTTCTTC
CDR3 protein: CASSKDRGTSGGYNEQFF
J gene: TRBJ2-1
D gene: TRBD2
V gene: TRBV7-2
clone size: NA

CDR3 DNA: TGTGCCAGCAGCTTAGGACAGGGGGCGCGGTTTGGCTACACCTTC
CDR3 protein: CASSLGQGARFGYTF
J gene: TRBJ1-2
D gene: TRBD1
V gene: TRBV7-2
clone size: NA

CDR3 DNA: TGTGCCAGCTCCCCAGACAGCTCCAATCAGCCCCAGCATTTT
CDR3 protein: CASSPDSSNQPQHF
J gene: TRBJ1-5
D gene: NA
V gene: TRBV27
clone size: once

CDR3 DNA: TGTGCCAGCAGTCTTGGACTCCCCAACGAGCAGTACTTC
CDR3 protein: CASSLGLPNEQYF
J gene: TRBJ2-7
D gene: NA
V gene: TRBV9
clone size: once

CDR3 DNA: TGTGCCTGGAGTAGCCCCCGGGTCATGAACACTGAAGCTTTCTTT
CDR3 protein: CAWSSPRVMNTEAFF
J gene: TRBJ1-1
D gene: NA
V gene: TRBV30
clone size: once

CDR3 DNA: TGTGCCAGCAGCCGATCCCCCGGACTAGCGATAAGGAGCTCCTACGAGCAGTACTTC
CDR3 protein: CASSRSPGLAIRSSYEQYF
J gene: TRBJ2-7
D gene: TRBD2
V gene: TRBV6-6
clone size: NA

CDR3 DNA: TGTGCCAGCAGTGAAAAGTCCGCCGGTGTTGTTTCAGAGACCCAGTACTTC
CDR3 protein: CASSEKSAGVVSETQYF
J gene: TRBJ2-5
D gene: NA
V gene: TRBV6-1
clone size: NA

CDR3 DNA: TGCGCCAGCAGCCACCAAGCGAGACTAGATCTGGCAGATACGCAGTATTTT
CDR3 protein: CASSHQARLDLADTQYF
J gene: TRBJ2-3
D gene: NA
V gene: TRBV4-3
clone size: NA

CDR3 DNA: TGTGCCAGCAGCCCCTCGGTTAGAGGTGAGACCCAGTACTTC
CDR3 protein: CASSPSVRGETQYF
J gene: TRBJ2-5
D gene: NA
V gene: TRBV3-1/TRBV3-2
clone size: few

CDR3 DNA: TGTGCCAGCAGCCCAGGGGGCCCACCTGGGGAAAAACTGTTTTTT
CDR3 protein: CASSPGGPPGEKLFF
J gene: TRBJ1-4
D gene: TRBD1
V gene: TRBV5-4
clone size: NA

CDR3 DNA: TGTGCCATCAGTGAGTCCGTTGAGGATGGCTACACCTTC
CDR3 protein: CAISESVEDGYTF
J gene: TRBJ1-2
D gene: NA
V gene: TRBV10-3
clone size: NA

CDR3 DNA: TGTGCCAGCTCCCCCGGGACTAGCGCCTACGAGCAGTACTTC
CDR3 protein: CASSPGTSAYEQYF
J gene: TRBJ2-7
D gene: TRBD2
V gene: TRBV18
clone size: NA

CDR3 DNA: TGCGCCAGCAGCTTGGCCGGGATGACCTCTGGAAACACCATATATTTT
CDR3 protein: CASSLAGMTSGNTIYF
J gene: TRBJ1-3
D gene: NA
V gene: TRBV5-1
clone size: NA

CDR3 DNA: TGTGCCAGCAAGACAGATTTCAACACTGAAGCTTTCTTT
CDR3 protein: CASKTDFNTEAFF
J gene: TRBJ1-1
D gene: NA
V gene: TRBV2
clone size: once

CDR3 DNA: TGTGCCAGCAGCCCAGGACTAGCGGGAGGGCCGCATGAGCAGTTCTTC
CDR3 protein: CASSPGLAGGPHEQFF
J gene: TRBJ2-1
D gene: TRBD2
V gene: TRBV3-1/TRBV3-2
clone size: few

CDR3 DNA: TGTGCCAGCAGGGGAAGAGGGGAGGGGAACACTGAAGCTTTCTTT
CDR3 protein: CASRGRGEGNTEAFF
J gene: TRBJ1-1
D gene: NA
V gene: TRBV6-5
clone size: NA

CDR3 DNA: TGCAGCGTTGAGGGACAGGGAGGGAGTGGGGCCCCCTACAATGAGCAGTTCTTC
CDR3 protein: CSVEGQGGSGAPYNEQFF
J gene: TRBJ2-1
D gene: TRBD1
V gene: TRBV29-1
clone size: once

CDR3 DNA: TGTGCCAGCACTCCCAGACAGGGGAATAGAAACACTGAAGCTTTCTTT
CDR3 protein: CASTPRQGNRNTEAFF
J gene: TRBJ1-1
D gene: TRBD1
V gene: TRBV2
clone size: NA

CDR3 DNA: TGTGCCACCCTTAGGAGGGGTTATGGAGGCTACACCTTC
CDR3 protein: CATLRRGYGGYTF
J gene: TRBJ1-2
D gene: NA
V gene: TRBV5-8
clone size: NA

CDR3 DNA: TGTGCCAGCAATCGACAGGGGGCGGGTAGCAATCAGCCCCAGCATTTT
CDR3 protein: CASNRQGAGSNQPQHF
J gene: TRBJ1-5
D gene: TRBD1
V gene: TRBV18
clone size: NA

CDR3 DNA: TGTGCCAGCAGCTTTCGGACCGGGACAGGGGGCACCAACTATGGCTACACCTTC
CDR3 protein: CASSFRTGTGGTNYGYTF
J gene: TRBJ1-2
D gene: TRBD1
V gene: TRBV5-8
clone size: once

CDR3 DNA: TGTGCCAGCAGCCCGGACAGGGGATACAATGAGCAGTTCTTC
CDR3 protein: CASSPDRGYNEQFF
J gene: TRBJ2-1
D gene: TRBD1
V gene: TRBV5-8
clone size: NA

CDR3 DNA: TGCAGTGCTAGTCCGGGACAGGGCTCTAACTATGGCTACACCTTC
CDR3 protein: CSASPGQGSNYGYTF
J gene: TRBJ1-2
D gene: TRBD1
V gene: TRBV20-1
clone size: NA

CDR3 DNA: TGTGCCAGCAGGTCGCGGGCGAACATTCAGTACTTC
CDR3 protein: CASRSRANIQYF
J gene: TRBJ2-4
D gene: NA
V gene: TRBV6-5
clone size: NA